This T cell receptor beta chain derives from a study of preoperative IRX-2 immunotherapy in early breast cancer. This sample's treatment: preoperative locoregional IRX-2 cytokine immunotherapy. Preoperative locoregional IRX-2 cytokine immunotherapy was tested in the phase Ib source study. V dropped 8 bases and J dropped 2 bases, with 7 bases sitting between them. Germline V gene data show CDR1 as MDHEN and CDR2 as SYDVKM. The CDR3 loop spans 13 amino acids. Repertoires were generated with immunoSEQ multiplex PCR, while TCRdb's copy carries only in-frame clones and drops some. The repertoire has roughly 25,000 clones, approximately 95% of them found once; the top ten carry roughly 17%.

The V and J genes are TRBV28 and TRBJ2-6; the D is unclear. The receptor's source is a human donor with breast cancer. This material consisted of tumor tissue, taken after IRX-2 immunotherapy. CDR3 nucleotides: TGTGCCAGCTCCCGGCCTGGGGCCAACGTCCTGACTTTC. It codes for CASSRPGANVLTF.